This passage covers 28 T cell receptor beta chains from one sample sequenced in a study of radiotherapy plus CTLA-4 blockade in lung cancer. The protocol was immunoSEQ multiplex PCR, while the TCRdb copy is restricted to in-frame clones and leaves out a portion. Among around 50,000 clones listed, 75% to 90% were seen once. The material sequenced was peripheral blood, taken from a patient treated with radiotherapy plus ipilimumab. Source of these receptors: a human donor with non-small cell lung cancer that progressed on radiotherapy plus ipilimumab. Some clones in this sample may be carry-over from other donors' samples.

This clone was found a few times. The junction and the germline gene differ at one end; a read error may be behind it. The gene calls are TRBV5-1 and TRBJ2-6; D unresolved. CDR3 length: 15 residues. Germline CDR1 SGHRS, CDR2 YFSETQ. CDR3 DNA sequence: TGTGCCAGCAGCTTGGGTCGGTCTGGGGCCAACGTCCTGACTTTC. It codes for CASSLGRSGANVLTF.

The rearrangement joins TRBV28 to TRBJ1-2; D uncertain. This CDR3 is built from 13 residues. The ends were cut back, 6 bases at V and 2 bases at J, with 10 bases in the middle. Germline CDR1 reads MDHEN; CDR2 reads SYDVKM. The CDR3 is CASRTPLNYGYTF. The CDR3 region has the DNA TGTGCCAGCAGGACTCCCTTAAACTATGGCTACACCTTC.

This clone has ten or more counts. V gene TRBV5-1 combines with J gene TRBJ2-7, with D maybe TRBD1 (5 bases). Per the germline V gene, CDR1 is SGHRS and CDR2 is YFSETQ. CDR3 length: 14 residues. V was trimmed by 2 bases and J by 2 bases, leaving 11 bases between them. The CDR3 DNA is TGCGCCAGCAGCTTATCAGGGCTACCCTACGAGCAGTACTTC. As protein: CASSLSGLPYEQYF.

The chain combines TRBV19 with TRBJ2-3, with D perhaps matching TRBD2 (6 bases). Germline CDR1 LNHDA, CDR2 SQIVND (reference sequence). CDR3 length: 15 residues. Trimming left V 3 bases short and J 3 bases short, with 13 bases between. CDR3 DNA: TGTGCCAGTAGTATTCCGGGAGAGGGTACAGATACGCAGTATTTT. Protein sequence: CASSIPGEGTDTQYF. The entire variable domain, with the rest obtained from reference TRBV19 and TRBJ2-3, is as follows: DGGITQSPKYLFRKEGQNVTLSCEQNLNHDAMYWYRQDPGQGLRLIYYSQIVNDFQKGDIAEGYSVSREKKESFPLTVTSAQKNPTAFYLCASSIPGEGTDTQYFGPGTRLTVL.

The chain joins TRBV4-3 to TRBJ1-1, with D maybe TRBD1 (6 bases). This CDR3 is 16 amino acids long. V was pared by 3 bases and J by 0 bases, with 14 bases between. Germline V lookup: CDR1 LGHNA, CDR2 YSLEER. CDR3 in DNA: TGCGCCAGCAGCCAGAAGGGACAAGCCTTGAACACTGAAGCTTTCTTT. Protein: CASSQKGQALNTEAFF.

The V and J genes are TRBV5-1 and TRBJ1-3, with 8 bases matching TRBD1. The CDR3 has 17 residues. The V segment lost 2 bases and the J segment 8 bases; nucleotides outside the gene matches: 15. Looked up from germline, CDR1 is SGHRS and CDR2 is YFSETQ. CDR3 bases: TGCGCCAGCAGCTTAGGACTTCGACAGGGGAGAGGAGACACCATATATTTT. It codes for CASSLGLRQGRGDTIYF.

The chain couples TRBV27 to TRBJ1-1; TRBD1 aligns across 8 bases. The junction had 14 bases not matched to a gene; V was cut back by 5 bases and J by 6 bases. Germline V gene lookup returns CDR1 MNHEY and CDR2 SMNVEV (reference sequence). This CDR3 comprises 16 residues. The CDR3 protein is CASSTGGGPQRAEAFF. For the CDR3, the DNA is TGTGCCAGCAGTACAGGGGGTGGACCCCAAAGGGCTGAAGCTTTCTTT.

V usage is TRBV2 and J usage is TRBJ2-7; 10 bases line up with TRBD1. This CDR3 region has 15 residues. Unmatched junction bases numbered 6, after V lost 6 bases and J lost 1 base. The germline CDR1 and CDR2 sequences are SNHLY and FYNNEI. CDR3 region: CASSETGGQSYEQYF. In nucleotides, the CDR3 is TGTGCCAGCAGCGAGACAGGGGGCCAGTCCTACGAGCAGTACTTC.

The rearrangement uses TRBV2 and TRBJ1-1; D perhaps matches TRBD1 (5 bases). CDR3 length equals 14 residues. Germline V CDR1 and CDR2: SNHLY, FYNNEI. Trimming took off 5 bases at V and 1 base at J, with 11 bases between the two ends. CDR3: CASSWSRANTEAFF. The CDR3 bases are TGTGCCAGCAGTTGGTCCAGGGCGAACACTGAAGCTTTCTTT. The full variable domain, its missing parts supplied by reference TRBV2 and TRBJ1-1, is EPEVTQTPSHQVTQMGQEVILRCVPISNHLYFYWYRQILGQKVEFLVSFYNNEISEKSEIFDDQFSVERPDGSNFTLKIRSTKLEDSAMYFCASSWSRANTEAFFGQGTRLTVV.

The genes are TRBV7-2 and TRBJ1-1; D is uncertain. The germline V gene encodes CDR1 SGHTA and CDR2 FQGNSA. The germline V and J ends were trimmed by 4 bases and 0 bases, with 9 bases remaining between them. CDR3 length: 14 residues. CDR3 DNA: TGTGCCAGCAGCTCCTACAGTTTGAACACTGAAGCTTTCTTT. Its translation is CASSSYSLNTEAFF.

As for this clone: Other DNA sequences of this sample code for an identical CDR3. The V gene is TRBV5-1, the J gene TRBJ2-1, with 10 nucleotides matching TRBD2. V was pared by 0 bases and J by 4 bases, with 1 base of the junction left unmatched. Germline V gives CDR1 SGHRS, CDR2 YFSETQ. This CDR3 is 15 amino acids long. The CDR3 nucleotides read TGCGCCAGCAGCTTGGTAGCGGGGGGATACAATGAGCAGTTCTTC. Translated, it gives CASSLVAGGYNEQFF.

The chain uses TRBV5-1 and TRBJ1-1, with 7 bases fitting TRBD1. The V gene's germline CDR1 is SGHRS and CDR2 YFSETQ. V lost 3 bases, J lost 3 bases, and 14 bases stayed unmatched. The CDR3 contains 17 residues. The CDR3 DNA reads as TGCGCCAGCAGCTCTGGGACAGTTCTGGCGGTTGACACTGAAGCTTTCTTT. Translation: CASSSGTVLAVDTEAFF.

The rearrangement joins TRBV19 to TRBJ2-4, with TRBD2 matching over 9 bases. The CDR3 contains 15 residues. Germline V gene data show CDR1 as LNHDA and CDR2 as SQIVND (reference sequence). Germline trimming cut 8 bases from V and 0 bases from J; bases unmatched to any gene: 5. The CDR3 DNA reads as TGTGCCAGTGATAGCGGGGGATTAGCCAAAAACATTCAGTACTTC. Encoded protein: CASDSGGLAKNIQYF.

In its sample, this clone was seen once. The chain carries TRBV7-9 and TRBJ1-3; D is undetermined. The CDR3 is made up of 15 amino acids. V lost 0 bases and J 12 bases, leaving 18 bases between the germline ends. From germline, CDR1 is SEHNR and CDR2 FQNEAQ (reference sequence). As DNA, the CDR3 is TGTGCCAGCAGCTTAGCAGGAGCCCTAGAGGTTGGCATATATTTT. Encoded protein: CASSLAGALEVGIYF.

V gene TRBV5-1 combines with J gene TRBJ2-3; the match to TRBD2 covers 10 bases. Germline V gene data show CDR1 as SGHRS and CDR2 as YFSETQ. Germline trimming cut 2 bases from V and 5 bases from J; bases unmatched to any gene: 5. This CDR3 region has 15 residues. In nucleotides, the CDR3 is TGCGCCAGCAGCTTAGCGGGGGGGCGTGTAGATACGCAGTATTTT. It yields the protein CASSLAGGRVDTQYF.

This clone has a handful of counts. The genes are TRBV5-1 and TRBJ2-2, with TRBD2 as a possible D gene (6 bases). Germline V gene sequence: CDR1 SGHRS, CDR2 YFSETQ. This CDR3 is 15 amino acids long. Trimming left V 3 bases short and J 1 base short, with 10 bases between. CDR3 in amino acids: CASSSIAENTGELFF. The CDR3 nucleotides are TGCGCCAGCAGCTCAATAGCGGAGAACACCGGGGAGCTGTTTTTT.

The V gene is TRBV6-5, the J gene TRBJ2-7; D perhaps matches TRBD1 (6 bases). The CDR3 is 13 residues long. The germline V gene has CDR1 MNHEY and CDR2 SVGAGI. Trimming cost V 5 bases and J 3 bases, with 11 bases left between them. As DNA, the CDR3 is TGTGCCAGCAGTGAACTGGACAGCTACGAGCAGTACTTC. This translates into CASSELDSYEQYF.

The chain couples TRBV6-5 to TRBJ2-5, with TRBD1 as a possible D gene (5 bases). This CDR3 has 14 residues. Deletions cut 0 bases from V and 2 bases from J, with 7 bases between. Germline CDR1 is MNHEY and CDR2 is SVGAGI. CDR3 in DNA: TGTGCCAGCAGTTACTCGTACAGGCAAGAGACCCAGTACTTC. Residues: CASSYSYRQETQYF.

This chain joins TRBV11-3 and TRBJ2-2; 7 bases match TRBD2. The germline CDR1 and CDR2 sequences are SGHNT and YENEEA. V shed 5 bases, J shed 3 bases, and the junction held 9 bases outside the gene matches. The CDR3 runs to 16 residues. The CDR3 nucleotides read TGTGCCAGCAGCCCCGGGGGGACTCGGGACACCGGGGAGCTGTTTTTT. This translates into CASSPGGTRDTGELFF.

CDR3 protein: CASSQEGSGKSGYEQYF. CDR3 bases: TGCGCCAGCAGCCAAGAGGGTAGCGGGAAAAGCGGATACGAGCAGTACTTC. The V and J genes are TRBV4-1 and TRBJ2-5; TRBD2 aligns across 8 bases. The J call may be faulty, since TRBJ2-7 better matches the DNA end. Per the germline V gene, CDR1 is MGHRA and CDR2 is YSYEKL. The CDR3 runs to 17 residues.

The chain uses TRBV12-5 and TRBJ2-3; 7 positions match TRBD1. The CDR3 covers 15 residues. The V segment lost 5 bases and the J segment 0 bases; nucleotides outside the gene matches: 5. Germline V gives CDR1 LGHNT, CDR2 FRNRAP. The chain's CDR3 is CASGPGTASTDTQYF. CDR3 nucleotides: TGTGCTAGTGGTCCCGGGACAGCTAGCACAGATACGCAGTATTTT.

The chain joins TRBV5-4 to TRBJ2-2, with 7 bases aligning to TRBD2. Germline V gene lookup returns CDR1 SGHNT and CDR2 YYREEE (reference sequence). Germline trimming cut 0 bases from V and 4 bases from J; bases unmatched to any gene: 3. This CDR3 spans 15 amino acids. The chain's CDR3 is CASSLGGSGTGELFF. CDR3 DNA: TGTGCCAGCAGCTTGGGCGGGAGCGGCACCGGGGAGCTGTTTTTT.

This clone showed up just a few times. The chain employs TRBV7-2 and TRBJ2-6, with 7 bases identical to TRBD1. The CDR3 sequence is 14 residues long. Germline V lookup: CDR1 SGHTA, CDR2 FQGNSA. CDR3 sequence: CAEGQSSGANVLTF. For the CDR3, the DNA is TGTGCAGAGGGACAGAGCTCTGGGGCCAACGTCCTGACTTTC.

This clone is a singleton in its sample. DNA of the CDR3: TGTGCCAGTAGTATGTCGGCGGGAGGCACTCTCTCCTACGAGCAGTACTTC. This encodes CASSMSAGGTLSYEQYF. The chain combines TRBV19 with TRBJ2-7, with 8 bases aligning to TRBD2. Looked up from germline, CDR1 is LNHDA and CDR2 is SQIVND (reference sequence). The V segment lost 3 bases and the J segment 0 bases; nucleotides outside the gene matches: 10. The CDR3 is 17 residues long.

The V gene is TRBV10-3, the J gene TRBJ2-3; no definite D call. Germline assignment: CDR1 ENHRY and CDR2 SYGVKD. V dropped 2 bases and J dropped 4 bases, with 7 bases sitting between them. This CDR3 is built from 13 residues. The CDR3 bases are TGTGCCATCAGTGAGGCCGTAGCAGATACGCAGTATTTT. As protein: CAISEAVADTQYF.

The CDR3, as DNA: TGTAGTACAACAGGGAACCAAGAGACCCAGTACTTC. As protein: CSTTGNQETQYF. The chain employs TRBV5-4 and TRBJ2-5; the D gene is possibly TRBD1 (6 bases). Germline-derived CDR1 and CDR2 are SGHNT and YYREEE (reference sequence). This CDR3 is 12 amino acids long.

The rearrangement joins TRBV5-6 to TRBJ2-7, with 10 nucleotides matching TRBD1. From germline, CDR1 is SGHDT and CDR2 YYEEEE. V shed 4 bases, J shed 7 bases, and the junction held 8 bases outside the gene matches. This CDR3 contains 14 residues. The DNA of the CDR3 is TGTGCCAGCAGCCGGGACAGGGGATCTCGAGAGCAGTACTTC. Residues: CASSRDRGSREQYF.

This chain uses TRBV7-3 with TRBJ2-1, with 7 bases aligning to TRBD2. CDR1 is SGHTA and CDR2 is FQGTGA in the germline V gene. The CDR3 is 15 amino acids. With 1 base clipped from V and 7 bases from J, the junction kept 7 bases outside the gene matches. CDR3 bases: TGTGCCAGCAGCTTAATCGGCGGGGAGGGGAATGAGCAGTTCTTC. The encoded protein is CASSLIGGEGNEQFF.